The 2 T cell receptor beta chains reported below all come from one sample, sequenced in a study of identical twins listed by TCRdb under 2016. Libraries were built with 5' RACE. TCRdb names Illumina HiSeq 2000 as the instrument used. TCRdb reran the public reads through fastp at Q25 and MiXCR, keeping productive beta chains. Every entry covers one CDR3 protein and lists the most common genes and DNA from its rows. In this sample the table shows 700,000 to 950,000 distinct CDR3 sequences, 9% to 15% of which occur a single time. The ten top clones hold 1.5% to 2% of the sample. The sample also formed part of further work on yellow fever vaccine responses in identical twins.

Sample: PBMCs. Source of these receptors: a young woman in good health.

This clonotype showed up just a few times. The V gene is TRBV7-9, the J gene TRBJ2-3; 7 bases are shared with TRBD2. V gave up 5 bases and J gave up 4 bases; unmatched junction bases: 9. Germline CDR1 is SEHNR and CDR2 is FQNEAQ (reference sequence). The CDR3 consists of 15 residues. CDR3 sequence (DNA): TGTGCCAGCAGCCCTGGACTAGGGCGGTCAGATACGCAGTATTTT. Its translation is CASSPGLGRSDTQYF.

V and J are TRBV20-1 and TRBJ2-7, with a tentative D call TRBD2 (6 bases). The CDR3 runs to 15 residues. V gave up 4 bases and J gave up 0 bases, with 16 bases separating them. Germline CDR1 DFQATT, CDR2 SNEGSKA (reference sequence). Here the CDR3 DNA reads TGCAGTGCTACGCCGACTAGGGAGAGCTCCTACGAGCAGTACTTC. Amino acids: CSATPTRESSYEQYF.